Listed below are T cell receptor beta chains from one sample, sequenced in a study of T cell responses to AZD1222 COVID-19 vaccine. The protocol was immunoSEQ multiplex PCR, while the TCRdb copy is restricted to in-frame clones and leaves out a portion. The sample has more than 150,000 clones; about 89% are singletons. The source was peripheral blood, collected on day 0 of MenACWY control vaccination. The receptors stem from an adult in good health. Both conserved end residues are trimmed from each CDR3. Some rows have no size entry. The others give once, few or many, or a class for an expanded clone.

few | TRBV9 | ASSVAGQGSAGYT
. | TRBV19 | ASNQGRSTYNEQF
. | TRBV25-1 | ASRIGGREKLF
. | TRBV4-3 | ASSQNHRPLGGQETQY
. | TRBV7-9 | ASSSDRGGIQY
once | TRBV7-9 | ASRGARDGYGYT
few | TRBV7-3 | ASSLAPTGELF
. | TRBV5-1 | ASSYGGRTDTQY
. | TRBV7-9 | ASSLLGSYNEQF
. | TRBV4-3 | ASSEGQGAGKLF
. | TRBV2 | ASSEDYSRQF
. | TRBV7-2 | ASSSGTANTGELF
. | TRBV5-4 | ASSWTGGLQETQY
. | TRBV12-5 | ASGLVLDRANTGELF
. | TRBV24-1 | ATSAPAGGSYEQY
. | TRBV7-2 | ASSYGAIGAGNTIY
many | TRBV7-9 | ASSSTGPYKYEQY
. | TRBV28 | ASSYRTMRHQPQH
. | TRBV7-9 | ASSLVPGHGELF
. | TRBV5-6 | ASSAEQGRFGNTIY
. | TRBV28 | ASSLPPGQKGLLEPQH
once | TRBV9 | ASSAEGSGNTIY
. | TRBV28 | ASSPDSSYNSPLH
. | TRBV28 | ASREQGEAKKLF
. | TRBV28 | ASSPPFSGVLYEQY
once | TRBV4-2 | ASSQVGAGDTEAF
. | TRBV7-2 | ASSSRDRGNTEAF
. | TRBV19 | ASSMVPSAGNTIY
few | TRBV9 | ASSVGQSSYNEQF
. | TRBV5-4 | ASRSPSTDTQY
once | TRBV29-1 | SVERVTGELF
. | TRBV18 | ASSPPSMGNTEAF
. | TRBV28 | ASSDAGKSGYT
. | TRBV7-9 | ASSFPRSSSQETQY